This T cell receptor beta chain originates from a study of blood T cell repertoires in COVID-19 (dated by TCRdb to about 2020). In the study overall: Samples from collaborators originated in the United States, Italy and Spain and spanned both the acute and convalescent phases of COVID-19. The prospective study material was composed of cDNA or gDNA derived from T cells, B-cell-depleted T cells, or PBMCs. The samples were drawn from the first 160 participants of the ongoing ImmuneRACE study and from 950 to 1,500 subjects provided by 6 global collaborators. The repertoires were released in a freely available public database meant as a resource for research on the immune response to SARS-CoV-2. Where available, HLA class I and class II types were obtained from metadata supplied by the sample provider rather than from assay-based typing. Subjects who had been exposed to COVID-19, were actively infected with it, or had recovered from it provided the deeply sampled blood TCRbeta repertoires that made up the dataset. A de-identified subject ID, COVID-19 status, age in years and sex were almost always included in the sample metadata.

TCRbeta CDR3 regions were amplified from genomic DNA using the immunoSEQ Assay, a bias-controlled multiplex PCR. From the authors' description of their analysis: Within the assay, amplification of reference gene primers was used to estimate how many nucleated cells each sample contained. Sequence reads were collapsed and filtered to measure the absolute abundance of every unique TCRbeta CDR3 rearrangement. For each sample, productive Simpson clonality was calculated as the square root of Simpson's diversity index across productive rearrangements. TCRdb mirrors the immuneACCESS table, restricted to in-frame sequences. Some clones are absent from its copies; in checked studies, under half trace to an unresolved V gene, and the reason for the others is unknown. The DNA was the basis for D and trimming; V, J and clone size are from that table. This sample has about 250,000 clones in its table, and 88% of those were observed once. 0.99% of the sample comes from the top ten.

V loses 0 bases, J loses 4 bases, and the germline ends lie 15 bases apart. The CDR3, cysteine through phenylalanine, is 16 amino acids long. Only the CDR3 part of the read is kept: 48 bases, read in frame from the first base. As encoded in the germline V gene, CDR1 is MNHEY while CDR2 is SVGAGI. Samples from volunteer blood donors who had recovered from COVID-19 were contributed by a second Seattle source. The collaborating institutions used their own protocols to collect whole blood in K2EDTA tubes. For TCRbeta analysis, collaborator samples were shipped as frozen whole blood, as isolated PBMCs, or as DNA extracted from either sample type. Overall results and qualifications from the work: Clinical and demographic metadata were provided uncurated, with the amount varying by source and participant.

Note on this clone: Its antigen is not yet known. Base qualities are not provided; no much larger clone lies one nucleotide away.

This chain joins TRBV6-5 to TRBJ1-2; TRBD1 is a weak D gene call, 6 bases matching. Sequencing was done on a sample of peripheral blood. The TCR sequence derives from a woman in her thirties or forties who had recovered from COVID-19. The DNA reads TGTGCCAGCAGTTACTCCCGGCCCCGGGGGGCCTATGGCTACACCTTC. It specifies CASSYSRPRGAYGYTF.